This TCR beta chain was obtained from a study of cytomegalovirus exposure and HLA in healthy donors. Broader study findings: Judged likely to be a sequencing artifact was a cluster of highly shared sequence variants. Earlier analysis yielded a pattern in which most TCR beta V segments were productive about 90% or about 30% of the time. With DRB1 most and HLA-C fewest, TCR association rates differed between HLA loci in a later analysis. Researchers counted roughly 160 TCR beta chains as cytomegalovirus-associated.

From germline, CDR1 is LNHDA and CDR2 SQIVND (reference sequence). V was trimmed by 6 bases and J by 5 bases, leaving 16 bases between them. CDR3 size: 15 residues. The PCR made use of 60 Vbeta and 13 Jbeta primers. Some clones are missing from TCRdb's copy, which holds only in-frame ones; the method was immunoSEQ multiplex PCR. The sample yields roughly 200,000 clones, 60% to 85% seen once. For this clone: Its specificity is unknown.

The receptor was isolated from a man aged 40-49 years in good health and CMV-seronegative. The V call is TRBV19, the J call TRBJ1-4; D may be TRBD1 (6 bases). Sample: PBMCs. The CDR3 nucleotides read TGTGCCAGTAGCCAAAGGGGGTCCGAGAATGAAAAACTGTTTTTT. Amino acids: CASSQRGSENEKLFF.